These T cell receptor beta chains were read from a single sample in a study of cytomegalovirus exposure and HLA in healthy donors. Produced via immunoSEQ multiplex PCR; TCRdb's table is partial and in-frame only. The data show some 160,000 clones, around 78% seen once. Sample: PBMCs. The source of these receptors is a woman in her forties in good health and CMV-seronegative. Each CDR3 is given without its conserved first and last residue.

cdr3_length: 10
j_call: TRBJ1-6
v_call: TRBV7-2
cdr3_aa: ASSSNNSPLH

cdr3_length: 13
j_call: TRBJ2-6
v_call: TRBV7-3
cdr3_aa: ASSPTPGGANVLT

cdr3_length: 12
j_call: TRBJ1-5
v_call: TRBV19
cdr3_aa: ASADRGSNQPQH

cdr3_length: 14
j_call: TRBJ1-2
v_call: TRBV2
cdr3_aa: ASSLRGGRLIYGYT

cdr3_length: 12
j_call: TRBJ2-1
v_call: TRBV9
cdr3_aa: ASSVGLDNNEQF

cdr3_length: 13
j_call: TRBJ1-4
v_call: TRBV15
cdr3_aa: ATSLGSREGEKLF

cdr3_length: 11
j_call: TRBJ2-7
v_call: TRBV5-1
cdr3_aa: ASSSGQVGEQY

cdr3_length: 14
j_call: TRBJ2-3
v_call: TRBV11-2
cdr3_aa: ASSSAYRGPGDTQY

cdr3_length: 13
j_call: TRBJ1-4
v_call: TRBV28
cdr3_aa: ASSLIGGNSEKLF

cdr3_length: 13
j_call: TRBJ1-5
v_call: TRBV19
cdr3_aa: ASSPWDSSNQPQH

cdr3_length: 11
j_call: TRBJ1-6
v_call: TRBV7-9
cdr3_aa: ASSTYQGPPLH

cdr3_length: 11
j_call: TRBJ2-7
v_call: TRBV5-4
cdr3_aa: ASSRTSGGIQY

cdr3_length: 12
j_call: TRBJ2-2
v_call: TRBV5-1
cdr3_aa: ASNEGAWTGELF

cdr3_length: 14
j_call: NA
v_call: TRBV5-4
cdr3_aa: ASSTSGTSDHYEQY

cdr3_length: 10
j_call: TRBJ2-3
v_call: TRBV5-4
cdr3_aa: AGSGGLDTQY

cdr3_length: 14
j_call: TRBJ2-2
v_call: TRBV28
cdr3_aa: ASSLGRTGSGGELF

cdr3_length: 10
j_call: TRBJ2-1
v_call: TRBV10-1
cdr3_aa: ASSNRNNEQF

cdr3_length: 12
j_call: TRBJ1-6
v_call: TRBV27
cdr3_aa: ASSLVRQGKPLH

cdr3_length: 11
j_call: TRBJ1-5
v_call: TRBV19
cdr3_aa: ASNDRKNQPQH

cdr3_length: 12
j_call: TRBJ2-7
v_call: TRBV5-5
cdr3_aa: ASSLSGPPLEVR

cdr3_length: 11
j_call: TRBJ2-7
v_call: TRBV5-1
cdr3_aa: ASSPDRIHEQY

cdr3_length: 11
j_call: TRBJ1-1
v_call: TRBV6-5
cdr3_aa: ASRTLKNTEAF

cdr3_length: 13
j_call: TRBJ1-1
v_call: TRBV27
cdr3_aa: ASSLTGVGDTEAF

cdr3_length: 11
j_call: TRBJ2-7
v_call: TRBV29-1
cdr3_aa: SAEQGEGYEQY

cdr3_length: 12
j_call: TRBJ2-7
v_call: TRBV5-4
cdr3_aa: ASSPKGQVYEQY

cdr3_length: 13
j_call: TRBJ1-1
v_call: TRBV29-1
cdr3_aa: SVTPGGFTNTEAF

cdr3_length: 14
j_call: TRBJ1-4
v_call: TRBV6-1
cdr3_aa: ASSDPWEVGVEKLF

cdr3_length: 15
j_call: TRBJ1-2
v_call: TRBV6-1
cdr3_aa: ASSARFLRGGESGYT

cdr3_length: 10
j_call: TRBJ1-1
v_call: TRBV29-1
cdr3_aa: SVRLRLTEAF

cdr3_length: 11
j_call: TRBJ2-5
v_call: TRBV6-5
cdr3_aa: ASRETGGQVQY

cdr3_length: 13
j_call: TRBJ1-6
v_call: TRBV5-6
cdr3_aa: ASSWWDTILYPLH

cdr3_length: 10
j_call: TRBJ1-2
v_call: TRBV28
cdr3_aa: MVEASNYGYT

cdr3_length: 15
j_call: TRBJ2-2
v_call: TRBV7-8
cdr3_aa: ASSFNERGAITGELF

cdr3_length: 13
j_call: TRBJ1-6
v_call: TRBV18
cdr3_aa: ASSPLNTGDSPLH

cdr3_length: 13
j_call: TRBJ2-3
v_call: TRBV11-3
cdr3_aa: ASSFGREATDTQY

cdr3_length: 12
j_call: TRBJ2-7
v_call: TRBV10-1
cdr3_aa: ASSESAASYEQY

cdr3_length: 14
j_call: TRBJ1-6
v_call: TRBV5-1
cdr3_aa: ASSLGGGVRNSPLH

cdr3_length: 12
j_call: TRBJ2-7
v_call: TRBV5-4
cdr3_aa: ASSLVSGSHEQY

cdr3_length: 13
j_call: TRBJ2-1
v_call: TRBV7-6
cdr3_aa: ASSLVTGAYNEQF

cdr3_length: 12
j_call: TRBJ2-7
v_call: TRBV6-5
cdr3_aa: ASSYRTGNYEQY

cdr3_length: 13
j_call: TRBJ2-3
v_call: TRBV7-9
cdr3_aa: ASSYLAARTDTQY

cdr3_length: 7
j_call: TRBJ2-7
v_call: TRBV6-4
cdr3_aa: ASRGEQY

cdr3_length: 12
j_call: TRBJ1-1
v_call: TRBV5-8
cdr3_aa: ASNRRWSSAEAF

cdr3_length: 15
j_call: TRBJ2-2
v_call: TRBV19
cdr3_aa: ASSMGGQGSNTGELF

cdr3_length: 11
j_call: TRBJ1-5
v_call: TRBV4-2
cdr3_aa: ASSLQVNQPQH

cdr3_length: 13
j_call: TRBJ2-6
v_call: TRBV19
cdr3_aa: ASSISRGGANVLT

cdr3_length: 13
j_call: TRBJ1-2
v_call: TRBV15
cdr3_aa: ATSGNRGSRYGYT

cdr3_length: 12
j_call: TRBJ1-6
v_call: TRBV11-3
cdr3_aa: ASSLGQAGSPLH

cdr3_length: 11
j_call: TRBJ1-3
v_call: TRBV19
cdr3_aa: ASSRAPFNAIY

cdr3_length: 14
j_call: TRBJ2-1
v_call: TRBV7-6
cdr3_aa: ASTLGLAGGGNEQF

cdr3_length: 14
j_call: TRBJ2-7
v_call: TRBV4-2
cdr3_aa: ASSQATSGGFYEQY

cdr3_length: 13
j_call: TRBJ2-5
v_call: TRBV7-2
cdr3_aa: ASSQQTGVGETQY

cdr3_length: 14
j_call: TRBJ2-7
v_call: TRBV5-1
cdr3_aa: ASSFFPGQGTYEQY